What follows are 14 T cell receptor beta chains derived from one specimen sequenced in a study of Graves' ophthalmopathy and Graves' hyperthyroidism. Beta-chain TCR CDR3 regions were amplified from RNA transcripts. A first-round RT-PCR used HTBI primers, followed by a second-round multiplex PCR. TCRdb used MiXCR to reprocess the multiplex PCR reads, holding one entry per CDR3 protein. The sample shows about 480,000 distinct CDR3 sequences, about an eighth of them seen only once. Source material: blood. Source of these receptors: a woman aged 30 to 39 with Graves' ophthalmopathy.

This clonotype came up many times. This chain uses TRBV6-2 or TRBV6-3 with TRBJ2-5, with TRBD1 as a possible D gene (5 bases). The germline V and J ends were trimmed by 0 bases and 1 base, with 6 bases remaining between them. Germline V gene data show CDR1 as MNHEY and CDR2 as SVGEGT. The CDR3 length is 14 residues. The CDR3 here is CASSYSGPQETQYF. CDR3 nucleotide sequence: TGTGCCAGCAGTTACTCGGGGCCCCAAGAGACCCAGTACTTC.

V and J are TRBV20-1 and TRBJ2-5, with D possibly matching TRBD2 (5 bases). This CDR3 comprises 14 residues. Germline V gene data show CDR1 as DFQATT and CDR2 as SNEGSKA (reference sequence). V was cut by 0 bases and J by 4 bases, with 12 bases left in between. The CDR3 DNA reads TGCAGTGCTAGAGAGGCGGGTAGCACAGAGACCCAGTACTTC. Its translation: CSAREAGSTETQYF.

The rearrangement joins TRBV30 to TRBJ2-5, with D hard to call. Trimming pared 3 bases from V and 1 base from J, leaving 9 bases between. The CDR3 length is 13 residues. Germline V gene sequence: CDR1 GTSNPN, CDR2 SVGIG (reference sequence). The CDR3 region is CAWSAWAQETQYF. CDR3 sequence (DNA): TGTGCCTGGAGCGCGTGGGCCCAAGAGACCCAGTACTTC. Complete variable domain (other parts from reference TRBV30 and TRBJ2-5): SQTIHQWPATLVQPVGSPLSLECTVEGTSNPNLYWYRQAAGRGLQLLFYSVGIGQISSEVPQNLSASRPQDRQFILSSKKLLLSDSGFYLCAWSAWAQETQYFGPGTRLLVL.

CDR3 nucleotide sequence: TGTGCCATTCTCGGGGGGCCGGAGGAGACCCAGTACTTC. This translates into CAILGGPEETQYF. This chain uses TRBV27 with TRBJ2-5, with a weak D call TRBD2 (7 bases). CDR1 is MNHEY, CDR2 SMNVEV, per germline (reference sequence). The CDR3 length is 13 residues. V was trimmed by 10 bases and J by 5 bases, leaving 17 bases between them.

The V call is TRBV19, the J call TRBJ1-2; 11 bases fit TRBD1. The CDR3 consists of 17 residues. The V segment lost 1 base and the J segment 4 bases; nucleotides outside the gene matches: 8. The germline V gene encodes CDR1 LNHDA and CDR2 SQIVND (reference sequence). The CDR3 loop is CASSIAPDRGPFYGYTF. CDR3 bases: TGTGCCAGTAGTATAGCCCCGGACAGGGGGCCTTTCTATGGCTACACCTTC.

This clonotype has a count of ten or more. The chain uses TRBV6-1 and TRBJ1-5; D possibly corresponds to TRBD1 (5 bases). The germline V and J ends were trimmed by 2 bases and 5 bases, with 13 bases remaining between them. The CDR3 runs to 15 residues. Germline values: CDR1 MNHNS, CDR2 SASEGT. DNA of the CDR3: TGTGCCAGCAGTGAATTCACGAGGGGTTATCAGCCCCAGCATTTT. Its protein is CASSEFTRGYQPQHF.

This clonotype was recorded at least ten times. The chain has TRBV19 and TRBJ2-7; TRBD1 matches at 7 bases. The V segment lost 5 bases and the J segment 4 bases; nucleotides outside the gene matches: 11. The CDR3 sequence is 15 residues long. CDR1 is LNHDA, CDR2 SQIVND, per germline (reference sequence). The CDR3 sequence: CASSPHDRADYEQYF. The CDR3 DNA sequence: TGTGCCAGTAGTCCGCACGACAGGGCTGATTACGAGCAGTACTTC. The variable domain in full, with the rest retrieved from reference TRBV19 and TRBJ2-7, is DGGITQSPKYLFRKEGQNVTLSCEQNLNHDAMYWYRQDPGQGLRLIYYSQIVNDFQKGDIAEGYSVSREKKESFPLTVTSAQKNPTAFYLCASSPHDRADYEQYFGPGTRLTVT.

In its sample, this clonotype was seen many times. The V gene is TRBV24-1, the J gene TRBJ1-2; 9 bases are a match to TRBD1. Per the germline V gene, CDR1 is KGHDR and CDR2 is SFDVKD. This CDR3 is built from 16 residues. Trimming took 4 bases from V and 1 from J; bases not matched to a gene: 6. The CDR3 here is CATSDPPGQGNYGYTF. The CDR3, as DNA: TGTGCCACCAGTGACCCTCCGGGACAGGGTAACTATGGCTACACCTTC.

The rearrangement uses TRBV28 and TRBJ1-1; D remains ambiguous. The CDR3 runs to 13 residues. Trimming left V 5 bases short and J 0 bases short, with 7 bases between. In germline, CDR1 is MDHEN, CDR2 SYDVKM. In DNA form, the CDR3 reads TGTGCCAGCAGTCAGATCATGAACACTGAAGCTTTCTTT. Encoded protein: CASSQIMNTEAFF.

This clonotype was seen at least ten times. The V gene is TRBV5-1, the J gene TRBJ1-2; possible D gene TRBD1, 5 bases. CDR1 and CDR2 (germline): SGHRS, YFSETQ. The CDR3 has 17 residues. The ends were cut back, 4 bases at V and 4 bases at J, with 23 bases in the middle. CDR3 region: CASSPGGRPAFPYGYTF. The CDR3 coding sequence is TGCGCCAGCAGCCCCGGGGGAAGGCCGGCGTTTCCCTATGGCTACACCTTC. Full variable domain (rest looked up from reference TRBV5-1 and TRBJ1-2): KAGVTQTPRYLIKTRGQQVTLSCSPISGHRSVSWYQQTPGQGLQFLFEYFSETQRNKGNFPGRFSGRQFSNSRSEMNVSTLELGDSALYLCASSPGGRPAFPYGYTFGSGTRLTVV.

Many counts were recorded for this clonotype. The CDR3, as DNA: TGTGCCAGCAGTTATCGTCAGGCCTCCTACGAGCAGTACTTC. Its translation: CASSYRQASYEQYF. V usage is TRBV6-5 and J usage is TRBJ2-7; D remains ambiguous. This CDR3 has 14 amino acids. Germline-derived CDR1 and CDR2 are MNHEY and SVGAGI. V lost 3 bases and J lost 0, with 9 bases in between.

The rearrangement joins TRBV12-3 or TRBV12-4 to TRBJ1-2; TRBD1 might be the D (6 bases). V lost 7 bases, J lost 3 bases, and 12 bases lay in between. The CDR3 length is 13 residues. In DNA, the CDR3 is TGTGCCAGCACCCGGGGGCGCGACTATGGCTACACCTTC. It encodes CASTRGRDYGYTF.

This clonotype was recorded many times. V is TRBV6-5 and J is TRBJ1-1; D remains ambiguous. The length of the CDR3 is 14 residues. Germline V gene data show CDR1 as MNHEY and CDR2 as SVGAGI. V shed 1 base and J shed 4 bases, with 10 bases lying between them. CDR3: CASSYFSSGTEAFF. CDR3 nucleotide sequence: TGTGCCAGCAGTTACTTTTCGAGTGGCACTGAAGCTTTCTTT.

The chain has TRBV6-2 or TRBV6-3 and TRBJ2-4, with a weak D call TRBD2 (6 bases). CDR1 and CDR2 (germline): MNHEY, SVGEGT. This CDR3 region has 19 residues. V gave up 0 bases and J gave up 2 bases, with 20 bases separating them. Here the CDR3 DNA reads TGTGCCAGCAGTTACTCGACAAGTTGGCCGGGAGTGACCAAAAACATTCAGTACTTC. This sequence encodes CASSYSTSWPGVTKNIQYF.